This T cell receptor beta chain was profiled in a study of blood T cell repertoires in COVID-19. Study information: COVID-19 samples, acute and convalescent, were from the United States, Italy and Spain. Sources were T cells, B-cell-depleted T cells, or PBMCs; the material itself was cDNA or gDNA.

In the authors' methods: Nucleated cell counts were estimated from reference gene primer amplification. Clones were sequenced by immunoSEQ multiplex PCR, and TCRdb holds only the in-frame ones, with some missing. V and J calls plus clone size are reproduced from that table; the DNA served to infer D and trimming. The sample records 250,000 or so clones, approximately 90% being singletons. Cohorts were assigned according to the clinical history that participants reported. Unmatched junction bases numbered 7, after V lost 3 bases and J lost 7 bases. Looked up from germline, CDR1 is SGHRS and CDR2 is YFSETQ. The CDR3 covers 14 residues.

The chain combines TRBV5-1 with TRBJ1-2; 9 bases match TRBD1. The sequence derives from a man aged 50-60 years who had been exposed to COVID-19. Sequenced: PBMCs or T cells enriched from blood (not recorded which). Written as DNA, the CDR3 is TGCGCCAGCAGCTCAACGGGACAGGGTGGTGGCTACACCTTC. Residues: CASSSTGQGGGYTF.